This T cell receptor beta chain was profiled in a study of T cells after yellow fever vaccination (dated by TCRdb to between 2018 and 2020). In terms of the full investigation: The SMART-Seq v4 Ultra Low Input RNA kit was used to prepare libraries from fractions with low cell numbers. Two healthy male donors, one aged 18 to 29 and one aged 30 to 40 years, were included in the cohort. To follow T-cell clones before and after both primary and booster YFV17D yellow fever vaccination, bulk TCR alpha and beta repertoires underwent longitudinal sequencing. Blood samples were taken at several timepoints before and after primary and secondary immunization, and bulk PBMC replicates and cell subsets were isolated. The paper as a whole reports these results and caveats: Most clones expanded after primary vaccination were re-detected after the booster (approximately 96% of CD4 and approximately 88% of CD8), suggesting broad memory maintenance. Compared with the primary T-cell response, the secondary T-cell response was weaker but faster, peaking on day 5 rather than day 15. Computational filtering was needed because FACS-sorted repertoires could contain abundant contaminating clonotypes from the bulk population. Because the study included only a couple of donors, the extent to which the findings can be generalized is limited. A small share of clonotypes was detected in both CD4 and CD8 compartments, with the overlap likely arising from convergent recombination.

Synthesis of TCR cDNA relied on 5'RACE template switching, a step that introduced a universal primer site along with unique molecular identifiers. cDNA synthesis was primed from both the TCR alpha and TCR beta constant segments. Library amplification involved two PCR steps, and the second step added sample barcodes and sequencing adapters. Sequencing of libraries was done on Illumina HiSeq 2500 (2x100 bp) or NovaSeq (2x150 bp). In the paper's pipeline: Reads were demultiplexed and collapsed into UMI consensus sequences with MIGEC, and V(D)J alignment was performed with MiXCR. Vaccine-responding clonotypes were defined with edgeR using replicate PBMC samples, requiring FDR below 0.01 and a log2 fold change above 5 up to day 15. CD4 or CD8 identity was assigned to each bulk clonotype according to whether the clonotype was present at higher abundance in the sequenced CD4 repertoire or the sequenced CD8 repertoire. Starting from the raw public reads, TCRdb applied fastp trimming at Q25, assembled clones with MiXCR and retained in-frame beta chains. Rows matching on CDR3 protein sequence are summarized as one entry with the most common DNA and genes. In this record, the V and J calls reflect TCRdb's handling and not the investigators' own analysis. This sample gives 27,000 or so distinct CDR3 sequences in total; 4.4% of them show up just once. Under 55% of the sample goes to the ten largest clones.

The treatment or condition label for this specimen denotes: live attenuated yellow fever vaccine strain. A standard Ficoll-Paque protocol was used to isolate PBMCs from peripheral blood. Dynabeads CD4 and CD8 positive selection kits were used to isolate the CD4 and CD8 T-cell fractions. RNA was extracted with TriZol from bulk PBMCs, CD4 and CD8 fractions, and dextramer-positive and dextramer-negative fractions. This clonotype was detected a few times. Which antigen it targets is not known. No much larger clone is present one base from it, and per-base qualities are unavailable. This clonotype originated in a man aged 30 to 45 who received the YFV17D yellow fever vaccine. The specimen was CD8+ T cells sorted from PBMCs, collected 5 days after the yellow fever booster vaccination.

The nucleotides read TGTGCCAGCAGTTCCCTCAAAGGGCTAGCGGGAGGGCCGGAGCAGTTCTTC. This encodes CASSSLKGLAGGPEQFF. The V and J genes are TRBV6-2 or TRBV6-3 and TRBJ2-1; TRBD2 agrees with 12 junctional bases. Trimming takes 4 bases off V and 10 bases off J; junction bases not matched to a gene: 14. The germline V gene specifies MNHEY as CDR1 and SVGEGT as CDR2. Including the terminal cysteine and phenylalanine, the CDR3 comprises 17 residues. Only CDR3 DNA is held: 51 bases, read in frame from base 1.